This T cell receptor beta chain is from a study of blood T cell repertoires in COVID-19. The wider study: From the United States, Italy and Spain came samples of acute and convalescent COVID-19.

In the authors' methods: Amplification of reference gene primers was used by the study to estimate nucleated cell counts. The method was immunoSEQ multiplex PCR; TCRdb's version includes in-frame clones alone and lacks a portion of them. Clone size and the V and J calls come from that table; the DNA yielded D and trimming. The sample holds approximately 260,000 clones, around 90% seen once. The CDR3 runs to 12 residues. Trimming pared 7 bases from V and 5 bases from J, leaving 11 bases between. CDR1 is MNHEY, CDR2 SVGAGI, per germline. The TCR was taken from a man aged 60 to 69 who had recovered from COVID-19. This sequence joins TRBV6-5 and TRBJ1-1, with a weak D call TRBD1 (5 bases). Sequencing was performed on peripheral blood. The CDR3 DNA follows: TGTGCCAGCACGGGCTCAGGGACTGAAGCTTTCTTT. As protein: CASTGSGTEAFF.